The present T cell receptor (beta chain) was sequenced within a study of cytomegalovirus exposure and HLA in healthy donors. This CDR3 is 19 amino acids long. With 4 bases clipped from V and 0 bases from J, the junction kept 7 bases outside the gene matches. Per germline, CDR1 SNHLY and CDR2 FYNNEI. General study points: As a later analysis showed, several of the most significant clusters appeared to be linked to common viral pathogens.

Comment on this clone: Its antigen is undetermined.

Amplification used 60 Vbeta primers and 13 Jbeta primers. Data came from immunoSEQ multiplex PCR; TCRdb stores just in-frame clones and leaves some out. This sample carries a few hundred thousand clones, around 90% of them seen once, and the ten largest clones take about 1.7%. The chain has TRBV2 and TRBJ2-3; 16 bases are a match to TRBD2. The clonotype originates from a girl aged 2 to 9 in good health and CMV-seronegative. The sequencing input was PBMCs. CDR3 sequence (DNA): TGTGCCAGCAGTGGGGGACTAGCGGGAGGGCCTCGGAGCACAGATACGCAGTATTTT. Amino acid sequence: CASSGGLAGGPRSTDTQYF.